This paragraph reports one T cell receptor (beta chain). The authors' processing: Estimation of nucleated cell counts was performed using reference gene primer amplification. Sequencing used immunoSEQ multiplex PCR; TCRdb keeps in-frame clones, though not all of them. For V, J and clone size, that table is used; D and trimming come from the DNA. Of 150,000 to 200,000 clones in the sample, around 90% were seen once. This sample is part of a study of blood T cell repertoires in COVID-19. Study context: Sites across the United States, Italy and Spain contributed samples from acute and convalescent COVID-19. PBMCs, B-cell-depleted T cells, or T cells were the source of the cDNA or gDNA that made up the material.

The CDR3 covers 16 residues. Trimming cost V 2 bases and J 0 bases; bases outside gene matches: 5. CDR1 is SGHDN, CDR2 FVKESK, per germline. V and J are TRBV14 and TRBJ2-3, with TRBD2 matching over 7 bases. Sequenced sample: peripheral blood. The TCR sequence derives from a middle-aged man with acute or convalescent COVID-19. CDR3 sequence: CASSQSRTRSTDTQYF. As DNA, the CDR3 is TGTGCCAGCAGCCAATCCCGGACTAGGAGCACAGATACGCAGTATTTT. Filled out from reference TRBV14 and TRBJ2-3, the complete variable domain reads EAGVTQFPSHSVIEKGQTVTLRCDPISGHDNLYWYRRVMGKEIKFLLHFVKESKQDESGMPNNRFLAERTGGTYSTLKVQPAELEDSGVYFCASSQSRTRSTDTQYFGPGTRLTVL.